This T cell receptor (beta chain) was identified during a study of T-cell memory formation after mild COVID-19. V lost 3 bases, J lost 6 bases, and 15 bases lay in between. This CDR3 has 13 residues. Germline V gives CDR1 DFQATT, CDR2 SNEGSKA (reference sequence). TCRdb independently ran MiXCR on the 5' RACE reads; one entry per CDR3 protein. In the table there are roughly 620,000 distinct CDR3 sequences, about a sixth of which are singletons. The sequencing input was PBMCs or a T cell subset sorted from them (not recorded which). The chain links TRBV20-1 to TRBJ2-7; D gene unclear. The clonotype was recovered from an adult woman who had mild COVID-19 (a few samples of this study predate the infection). Cell type and time point are not known. This CDR3 reads CSARGSFIVEQYF. CDR3 coding DNA: TGCAGTGCTAGGGGGTCATTTATCGTCGAGCAGTACTTC.